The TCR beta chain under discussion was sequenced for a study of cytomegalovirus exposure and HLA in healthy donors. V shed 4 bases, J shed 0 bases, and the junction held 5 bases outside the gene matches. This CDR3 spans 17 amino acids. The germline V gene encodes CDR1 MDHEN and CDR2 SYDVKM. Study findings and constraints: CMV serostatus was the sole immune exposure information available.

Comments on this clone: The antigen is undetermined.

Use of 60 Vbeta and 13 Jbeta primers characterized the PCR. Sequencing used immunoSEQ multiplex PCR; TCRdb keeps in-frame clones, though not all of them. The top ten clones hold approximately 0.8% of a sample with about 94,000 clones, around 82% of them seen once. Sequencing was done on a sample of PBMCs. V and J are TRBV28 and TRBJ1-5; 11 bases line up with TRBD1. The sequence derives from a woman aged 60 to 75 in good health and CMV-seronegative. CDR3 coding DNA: TGTGCCAGCAGTTCGGACAGGGGGCTATATAGCAATCAGCCCCAGCATTTT. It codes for CASSSDRGLYSNQPQHF.